A single sample is the source of the 32 T cell receptor beta chains below, sequenced in a study of T cell responses to AZD1222 COVID-19 vaccine. Only in-frame clones appear in the TCRdb table, and some are missing; sequencing was by immunoSEQ multiplex PCR. The data show about 140,000 clones, 91% seen once. The sequencing here drew on peripheral blood, taken 28 days after the second dose of the MenACWY control vaccine. Every receptor here comes from an adult who received the MenACWY meningococcal vaccine as a control.

The chain joins TRBV2 to TRBJ1-5; tentatively, D is TRBD1 (5 bases). The CDR3 runs 16 residues. From germline, CDR1 is SNHLY and CDR2 FYNNEI. Trimming cost V 2 bases and J 3 bases, with 14 bases left between them. For the CDR3, the DNA is TGTGCCAGCAGTGAACTAGGACTTGGGGCCAATCAGCCCCAGCATTTT. Its translation is CASSELGLGANQPQHF.

The chain has TRBV2 and TRBJ2-7; D ambiguous. The CDR3 has 15 amino acids. Trimming pared 5 bases from V and 3 bases from J, leaving 17 bases between. The V gene's germline CDR1 is SNHLY and CDR2 FYNNEI. In nucleotides, the CDR3 is TGTGCCAGCAGTCCTCAGTACAGTAAACACTACGAGCAGTACTTC. It codes for CASSPQYSKHYEQYF.

The V gene is TRBV6-2 or TRBV6-3, the J gene TRBJ2-1; 8 nucleotides line up with TRBD2. Per the germline V gene, CDR1 is MNHEY and CDR2 is SVGEGT. V dropped 4 bases and J dropped 5; count of bases not matched to a gene: 13. The CDR3 runs 17 residues. CDR3 region: CASSSNTLAGGNNEQFF. CDR3 coding DNA: TGTGCCAGCAGTTCTAACACCCTAGCGGGTGGGAACAATGAGCAGTTCTTC.

V gene TRBV11-3 combines with J gene TRBJ2-7; 16 bases align to TRBD2. From germline, CDR1 is SGHNT and CDR2 YENEEA. Trimming removed 5 bases from V and 6 bases from J; junction bases left unmatched: 4. This CDR3 region has 15 residues. CDR3 bases: TGTGCCAGCAGCAAGGGACTAGCGGGAGGGGGCGAGCAGTACTTC. Protein: CASSKGLAGGGEQYF.

The chain is built from TRBV7-2 and TRBJ2-4; D tentatively fits TRBD1 or TRBD2 (5 bases each). V lost 2 bases and J 7 bases, leaving 12 bases between the germline ends. Germline V gene sequence: CDR1 SGHTA, CDR2 FQGNSA. CDR3 length equals 14 residues. In DNA form, the CDR3 reads TGTGCCAGCAGCTTATCCGGGGCCGGGAACATTCAGTACTTC. Translated, it gives CASSLSGAGNIQYF.

This clone was counted a single time. The rearrangement joins TRBV24-1 to TRBJ2-2; D might be TRBD1 or TRBD2, each matching 5 bases. This CDR3 spans 14 amino acids. Germline values: CDR1 KGHDR, CDR2 SFDVKD. V gave up 7 bases and J gave up 3 bases, with 11 bases separating them. CDR3 in amino acids: CATREGLDTGELFF. CDR3 DNA: TGTGCCACCAGAGAGGGGTTAGACACCGGGGAGCTGTTTTTT.

Points on this clone: The junction differs from germline at one of its ends, possibly a read error. This rearrangement joins TRBV5-6 to TRBJ2-5, with D uncertain. The germline V gene has CDR1 SGHDT and CDR2 YYEEEE. This CDR3 comprises 11 residues. The CDR3 coding sequence is TGTGCCAGCAGGTTGGGGGAGACCCAGTACTTC. It yields the protein CASRLGETQYF.

Notes on this clone: Relative to the germline gene, one junction end is altered; a read error may explain this. The chain combines TRBV10-2 with TRBJ1-5; tentative D call: TRBD1 (5 bases). Germline CDR1 reads WSHSY; CDR2 reads SAAADI. This CDR3 region has 15 residues. In DNA form, the CDR3 reads TGCGCCAGAAGTGGGGACCCAAGAGGCAATCAGCCCCAGCATTTT. This encodes CARSGDPRGNQPQHF.

CDR3 protein: CASSPTGYRGYTF. Here the CDR3 DNA reads TGTGCCAGCAGCCCGACAGGGTATCGGGGCTACACCTTC. The V call is TRBV27, the J call TRBJ1-2; 7 bases are shared with TRBD1. With 6 bases clipped from V and 8 bases from J, the junction kept 9 bases outside the gene matches. This CDR3 has 13 residues. Per the germline V gene, CDR1 is MNHEY and CDR2 is SMNVEV (reference sequence).

This clone was detected only once. This chain links TRBV13 with TRBJ2-3; TRBD1 matches 7 bases. The CDR3 extends over 15 amino acids. The V and J ends lost 1 base and 4 bases, in that order; junction bases with no gene match: 5. Germline CDR1 reads PRHDT; CDR2 reads FYEKMQ (reference sequence). DNA for the CDR3: TGTGCCAGCAGCTTAGTACAGGGGCCGGCAGATACGCAGTATTTT. It specifies CASSLVQGPADTQYF.

This clone was seen only a few times. The CDR3 nucleotides are TGTGCCAGCAGCCATAAATCGATGGACACTGAAGCTTTCTTT. It specifies CASSHKSMDTEAFF. The V gene is TRBV7-6, the J gene TRBJ1-1, with D hard to call. Trimming removed 5 bases from V and 3 bases from J, with 13 bases in between. Germline CDR1 and CDR2: SGHVS and FNYEAQ. The CDR3 is 14 amino acids.

The chain links TRBV29-1 to TRBJ2-3, with 9 bases identical to TRBD2. Germline V gene sequence: CDR1 SQVTM, CDR2 ANQGSEA. After removal of 6 bases from V and 4 bases from J, the junction contained 8 bases not matched to a gene. CDR3 length: 14 residues. The CDR3 DNA is TGCAGCGTCGACCCAGCGGGAGGATCAGATACGCAGTATTTT. It is translated as CSVDPAGGSDTQYF.

The V call is TRBV2, the J call TRBJ2-2; TRBD2 might be the D (6 bases). Germline loops: CDR1 SNHLY, CDR2 FYNNEI. There are 14 residues in the CDR3. The V end was cut by 7 bases, the J end by 3 bases, with 12 bases between. CDR3 nucleotides: TGTGCCAGCATCGCGGGACTCCACACCGGGGAGCTGTTTTTT. Its translation is CASIAGLHTGELFF.

This clone was seen a few times. This chain connects TRBV7-2 to TRBJ2-3, with 8 bases lining up with TRBD2. The V gene's germline CDR1 is SGHTA and CDR2 FQGNSA. V lost 4 bases and J lost 4; bases outside the gene matches: 16. The CDR3 consists of 18 residues. This chain's CDR3 is CASSSTGGWGAQADTQYF. Written as DNA, the CDR3 is TGTGCCAGCAGCTCCACGGGAGGGTGGGGGGCTCAGGCAGATACGCAGTATTTT. The whole variable domain, remainder taken from reference TRBV7-2 and TRBJ2-3, is GAGVSQSPSNKVTEKGKDVELRCDPISGHTALYWYRQSLGQGLEFLIYFQGNSAPDKSGLPSDRFSAERTGGSVSTLTIQRTQQEDSAVYLCASSSTGGWGAQADTQYFGPGTRLTVL.

The chain is built from TRBV28 and TRBJ1-2, with 10 bases matching TRBD1. Germline assignment: CDR1 MDHEN and CDR2 SYDVKM. The J segment lost 2 bases and the V segment lost 6 bases, leaving 9 bases of the junction unmatched. This CDR3 contains 16 residues. CDR3 loop: CASRPTGTGANYGYTF. The CDR3 coding sequence is TGTGCCAGCAGACCGACCGGGACAGGGGCCAACTATGGCTACACCTTC.

V and J are TRBV6-5 and TRBJ1-1, with 10 bases that match TRBD1. Germline CDR1 and CDR2: MNHEY and SVGAGI. Trimming cost V 6 bases and J 4 bases; bases outside gene matches: 5. The CDR3 is 14 amino acids. The CDR3 DNA follows: TGTGCCAGCAGCTACGGGACAGGGGCCACTGAAGCTTTCTTT. Its protein product is CASSYGTGATEAFF.

This chain links TRBV13 with TRBJ2-7; weak D call: TRBD2 (5 bases). The CDR3 loop spans 15 amino acids. Germline-derived CDR1 and CDR2 are PRHDT and FYEKMQ (reference sequence). The V end was cut by 2 bases, the J end by 2 bases, with 13 bases between. The CDR3 nucleotides read TGTGCCAGCAGCTTAACCGGACTCGCCACCTACGAGCAGTACTTC. Protein sequence: CASSLTGLATYEQYF.

This chain joins TRBV9 and TRBJ2-2; the match to TRBD2 covers 9 bases. CDR3 length equals 16 residues. Germline V gives CDR1 SGDLS, CDR2 YYNGEE. V dropped 0 bases and J dropped 3; count of bases not matched to a gene: 3. The CDR3: CASSVGIAGDTGELFF. The CDR3 DNA reads as TGTGCCAGCAGCGTAGGCATAGCGGGGGACACCGGGGAGCTGTTTTTT.

The rearrangement uses TRBV20-1 and TRBJ2-1, with a possible D match to TRBD2 (6 bases). The CDR3 runs to 12 residues. In germline, CDR1 is DFQATT, CDR2 SNEGSKA (reference sequence). The ends were cut back, 3 bases at V and 8 bases at J, with 11 bases in the middle. The CDR3: CSASIGGDEQFF. The CDR3 nucleotides read TGCAGTGCTAGTATCGGGGGAGATGAGCAGTTCTTC.

V usage is TRBV7-8 and J usage is TRBJ1-1, with D maybe TRBD1 (6 bases). The CDR3 has 14 amino acids. The ends were cut back, 5 bases at V and 7 bases at J, with 17 bases in the middle. CDR1 and CDR2 from the germline V gene are SGHVS and FQNEAQ. The CDR3, as DNA: TGTGCCAGCAGCCTATCGACAGGCTCGATTGAAGCTTTCTTT. Translated, it gives CASSLSTGSIEAFF.

The chain is built from TRBV7-2 and TRBJ1-4, with D hard to call. The CDR3 length is 16 residues. Germline assignment: CDR1 SGHTA and CDR2 FQGNSA. The ends were cut back, 1 base at V and 8 bases at J, with 17 bases in the middle. The CDR3 DNA follows: TGTGCCAGCAGCTTAGTGGGTCAGATGGTGTCGGAAAAACTGTTTTTT. Protein product: CASSLVGQMVSEKLFF.

The gene calls are TRBV5-5 and TRBJ1-1, with 7 bases matching TRBD1. V gave up 2 bases and J gave up 4 bases; unmatched junction bases: 5. This CDR3 spans 14 amino acids. Germline values: CDR1 SGHKS, CDR2 YYEKEE (reference sequence). CDR3 DNA: TGTGCCAGCAGCTTCCAGGGGGGCGGCACTGAAGCTTTCTTT. Encoded protein: CASSFQGGGTEAFF.

This chain joins TRBV5-1 and TRBJ2-3; D call uncertain. CDR1 and CDR2 (germline): SGHRS, YFSETQ. The CDR3 runs 15 residues. The V gene lost 0 bases and the J gene lost 0 bases, with 8 bases spanning the gap. The CDR3 DNA is TGCGCCAGCAGCTTGGTACAGATTAGCACAGATACGCAGTATTTT. Protein: CASSLVQISTDTQYF.

The CDR3 region has the DNA TGTGCCAGCTTCACCAATCTAGCGGCGAACACCGGGGAGCTGTTTTTT. Translating gives CASFTNLAANTGELFF. The rearrangement joins TRBV18 to TRBJ2-2, with 7 bases lining up with TRBD2. The trim removed 7 bases at V and 0 bases at J, leaving 8 bases unmatched. The CDR3 is 16 amino acids. CDR1 is KGHSH and CDR2 is LQKENI in the germline V gene.

This rearrangement joins TRBV6-5 to TRBJ1-1, with 12 bases that match TRBD1. Germline trimming cut 1 base from V and 6 bases from J; bases unmatched to any gene: 6. Germline V CDR1 and CDR2: MNHEY, SVGAGI. This CDR3 has 16 amino acids. CDR3 amino acids: CASSYWRDRGLSEAFF. CDR3 sequence (DNA): TGTGCCAGCAGTTACTGGCGGGACAGGGGGCTTTCTGAAGCTTTCTTT.

This clone was picked up a small number of times. This chain connects TRBV6-2 or TRBV6-3 to TRBJ2-7; TRBD2 matches 7 bases. Germline lookup yields CDR1 MNHEY and CDR2 SVGEGT. This CDR3 is 17 amino acids long. V dropped 0 bases and J dropped 3; count of bases not matched to a gene: 11. The CDR3 here is CASSYSIQVGLYYEQYF. In nucleotides, the CDR3 is TGTGCCAGCAGTTACTCGATCCAAGTGGGACTATACTACGAGCAGTACTTC.

This clone was seen once. CDR3 loop: CASSTRTSGYNEQFF. DNA of the CDR3: TGTGCCAGCAGCACTCGGACTAGCGGCTACAATGAGCAGTTCTTC. The J gene is TRBJ2-1, the V gene TRBV9; 10 bases match TRBD2. From germline, CDR1 is SGDLS and CDR2 YYNGEE. CDR3 length equals 15 residues. Losses at the gene ends were 4 bases for V and 3 bases for J; bases not matched to a gene: 4. The full variable domain, in which reference TRBV9 and TRBJ2-1 provide the parts outside the CDR3, is DSGVTQTPKHLITATGQRVTLRCSPRSGDLSVYWYQQSLDQGLQFLIQYYNGEERAKGNILERFSAQQFPDLHSELNLSSLELGDSALYFCASSTRTSGYNEQFFGPGTRLTVL.

This chain connects TRBV27 to TRBJ2-7; D unresolved. Germline V lookup: CDR1 MNHEY, CDR2 SMNVEV (reference sequence). The CDR3 loop spans 17 amino acids. V was pared by 2 bases and J by 6 bases, with 23 bases between. In DNA form, the CDR3 reads TGTGCCAGCAGTTTAAGGTGGCCAGCCTACGCATCATCCGAGCAGTACTTC. Its translation: CASSLRWPAYASSEQYF.

The J gene is TRBJ2-3, the V gene TRBV9, with 9 bases that match TRBD2. Germline CDR1 is SGDLS and CDR2 is YYNGEE. The CDR3 covers 19 residues. After removal of 0 bases from V and 5 bases from J, the junction contained 16 bases not matched to a gene. CDR3 in DNA: TGTGCCAGCAGCGTAGTAGGGGGTTTTGATAGCGGGAGCGGAGATACGCAGTATTTT. As protein: CASSVVGGFDSGSGDTQYF.

The chain employs TRBV5-1 and TRBJ2-2, with D possibly TRBD2 on 5 matching bases. The CDR3 loop spans 16 amino acids. Germline V gene lookup returns CDR1 SGHRS and CDR2 YFSETQ. V was shortened by 7 bases and J by 4 bases, with 20 bases between the two germline ends. This chain's CDR3 is CASEDSIAPATGELFF. The CDR3 coding sequence is TGCGCCAGCGAGGACTCAATAGCCCCGGCCACCGGGGAGCTGTTTTTT.

This sequence joins TRBV5-1 and TRBJ1-6, with 7 nucleotides matching TRBD1. J was trimmed by 7 bases and V by 3 bases; bases with no gene match: 4. CDR1 and CDR2 from the germline V gene are SGHRS and YFSETQ. This CDR3 has 14 residues. The CDR3 reads CASSWDSKNSPLHF. The CDR3 nucleotides are TGCGCCAGCAGCTGGGACAGTAAGAATTCACCCCTCCACTTT.

The rearrangement uses TRBV9 and TRBJ2-1; 8 bases are a match to TRBD1. CDR1 is SGDLS and CDR2 is YYNGEE in the germline V gene. The CDR3 has 16 amino acids. After removal of 3 bases from V and 4 bases from J, the junction contained 9 bases not matched to a gene. This CDR3 is CASSARGTGGYNEQFF. The DNA for the CDR3 is TGTGCCAGCAGCGCTCGAGGGACAGGAGGATACAATGAGCAGTTCTTC.